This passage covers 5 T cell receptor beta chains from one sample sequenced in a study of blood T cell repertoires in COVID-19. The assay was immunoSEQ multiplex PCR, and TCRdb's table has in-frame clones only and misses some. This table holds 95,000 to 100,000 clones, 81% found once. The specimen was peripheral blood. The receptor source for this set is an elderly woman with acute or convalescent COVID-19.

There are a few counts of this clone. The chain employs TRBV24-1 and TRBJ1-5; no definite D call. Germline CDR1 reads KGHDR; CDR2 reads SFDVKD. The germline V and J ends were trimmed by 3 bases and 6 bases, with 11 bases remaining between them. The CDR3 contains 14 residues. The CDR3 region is CATSDPQVSQPQHF. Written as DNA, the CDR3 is TGTGCCACCAGTGATCCTCAGGTATCTCAGCCCCAGCATTTT.

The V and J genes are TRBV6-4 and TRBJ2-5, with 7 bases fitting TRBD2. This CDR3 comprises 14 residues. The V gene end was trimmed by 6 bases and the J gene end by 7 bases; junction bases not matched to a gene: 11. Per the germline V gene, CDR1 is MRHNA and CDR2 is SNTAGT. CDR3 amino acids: CASRGVGVAGTQYF. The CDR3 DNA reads TGTGCCAGCAGGGGGGTAGGGGTAGCGGGGACCCAGTACTTC.

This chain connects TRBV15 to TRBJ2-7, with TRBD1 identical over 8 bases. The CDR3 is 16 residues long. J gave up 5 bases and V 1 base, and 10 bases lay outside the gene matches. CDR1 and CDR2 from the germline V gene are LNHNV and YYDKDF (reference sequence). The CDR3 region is CATSRGGQGGHDEQYF. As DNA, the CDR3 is TGTGCCACCAGCAGAGGAGGACAGGGAGGTCACGACGAGCAGTACTTC.

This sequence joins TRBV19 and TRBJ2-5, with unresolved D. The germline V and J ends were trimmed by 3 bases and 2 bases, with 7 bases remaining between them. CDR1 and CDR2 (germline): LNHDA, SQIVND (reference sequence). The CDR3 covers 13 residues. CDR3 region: CASSIYPQETQYF. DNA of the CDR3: TGTGCCAGTAGTATCTACCCACAAGAGACCCAGTACTTC.

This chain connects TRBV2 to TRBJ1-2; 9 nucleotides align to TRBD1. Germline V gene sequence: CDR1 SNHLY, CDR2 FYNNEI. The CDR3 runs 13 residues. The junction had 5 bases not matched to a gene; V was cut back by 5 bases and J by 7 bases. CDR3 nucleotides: TGTGCCAGCAGTAAGACAGGGGGAGGTGGCTACACCTTC. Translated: CASSKTGGGGYTF.